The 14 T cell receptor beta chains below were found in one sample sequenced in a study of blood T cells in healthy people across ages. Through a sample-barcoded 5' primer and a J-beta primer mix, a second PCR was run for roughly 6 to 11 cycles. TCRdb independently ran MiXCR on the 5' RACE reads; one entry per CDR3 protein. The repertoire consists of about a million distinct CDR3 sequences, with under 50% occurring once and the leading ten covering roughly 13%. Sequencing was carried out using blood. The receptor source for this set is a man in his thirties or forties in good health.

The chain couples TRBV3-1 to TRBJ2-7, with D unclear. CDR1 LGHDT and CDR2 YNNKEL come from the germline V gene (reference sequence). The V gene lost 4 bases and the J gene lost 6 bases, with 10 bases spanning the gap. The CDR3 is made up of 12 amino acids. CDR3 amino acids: CASSRLESEQYF. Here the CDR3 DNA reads TGTGCCAGCAGCCGTCTTGAGAGCGAGCAGTACTTC.

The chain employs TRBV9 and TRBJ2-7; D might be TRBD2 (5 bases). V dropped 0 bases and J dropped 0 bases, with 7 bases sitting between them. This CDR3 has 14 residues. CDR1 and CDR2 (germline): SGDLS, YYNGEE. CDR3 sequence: CASSVGADSYEQYF. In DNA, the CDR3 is TGTGCCAGCAGCGTAGGAGCGGACTCCTACGAGCAGTACTTC.

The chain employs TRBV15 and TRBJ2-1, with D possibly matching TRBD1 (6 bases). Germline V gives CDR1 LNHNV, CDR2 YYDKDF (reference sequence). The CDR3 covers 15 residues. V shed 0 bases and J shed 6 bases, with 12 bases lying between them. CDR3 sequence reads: CATSRDTGLGNEQFF. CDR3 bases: TGTGCCACCAGCAGAGATACAGGGTTGGGCAATGAGCAGTTCTTC.

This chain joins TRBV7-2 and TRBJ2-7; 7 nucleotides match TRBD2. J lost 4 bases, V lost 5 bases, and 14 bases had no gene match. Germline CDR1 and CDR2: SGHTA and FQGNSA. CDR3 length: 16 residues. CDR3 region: CASSPTPAGFTYEQYF. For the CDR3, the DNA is TGTGCCAGCAGCCCTACCCCAGCGGGGTTTACGTACGAGCAGTACTTC.

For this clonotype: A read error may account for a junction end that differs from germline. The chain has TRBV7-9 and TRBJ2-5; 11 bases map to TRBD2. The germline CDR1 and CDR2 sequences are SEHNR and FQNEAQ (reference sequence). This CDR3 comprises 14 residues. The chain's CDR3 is CAGSSGTSGETQYF. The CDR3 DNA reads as TGTGCCGGCAGCTCAGGGACTAGCGGAGAGACCCAGTACTTC.

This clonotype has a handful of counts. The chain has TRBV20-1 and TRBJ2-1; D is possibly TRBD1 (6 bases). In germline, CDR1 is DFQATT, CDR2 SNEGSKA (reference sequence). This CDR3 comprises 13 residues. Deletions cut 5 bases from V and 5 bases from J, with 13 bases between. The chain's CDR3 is CSARGDIHNEQFF. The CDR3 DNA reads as TGCAGTGCTCGAGGGGACATCCACAATGAGCAGTTCTTC.

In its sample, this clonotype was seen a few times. The CDR3 sequence is CASSLDQTQYF. CDR3 DNA sequence: TGTGCCAGCAGCTTAGACCAGACCCAGTACTTC. The chain combines TRBV7-8 with TRBJ2-5; D unresolved. The CDR3 has 11 residues. CDR1 and CDR2 from the germline V gene are SGHVS and FQNEAQ. With 1 base removed from V and 6 bases from J, the gap between germline ends came to 3 bases.

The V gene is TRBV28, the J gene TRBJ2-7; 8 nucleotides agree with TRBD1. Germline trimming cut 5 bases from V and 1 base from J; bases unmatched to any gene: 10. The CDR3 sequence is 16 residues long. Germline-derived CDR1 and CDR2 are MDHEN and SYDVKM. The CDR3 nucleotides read TGTGCCAGCAGTGGGGACAGGAGGTTAAGGTCCTACGAGCAGTACTTC. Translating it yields CASSGDRRLRSYEQYF.

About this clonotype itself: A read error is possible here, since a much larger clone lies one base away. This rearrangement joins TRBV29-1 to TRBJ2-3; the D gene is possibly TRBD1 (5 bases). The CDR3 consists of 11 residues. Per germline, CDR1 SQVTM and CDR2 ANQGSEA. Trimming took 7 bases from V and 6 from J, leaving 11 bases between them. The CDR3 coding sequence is TGCAGCGGCGCGGACATTGATACGCAGTATTTT. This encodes CSGADIDTQYF.

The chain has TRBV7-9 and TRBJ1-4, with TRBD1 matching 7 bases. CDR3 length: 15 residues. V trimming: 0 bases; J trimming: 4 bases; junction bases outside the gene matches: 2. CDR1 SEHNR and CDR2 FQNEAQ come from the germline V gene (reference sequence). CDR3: CASSLAGQYNEKLFF. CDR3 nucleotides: TGTGCCAGCAGCTTAGCGGGACAGTATAATGAAAAACTGTTTTTT.

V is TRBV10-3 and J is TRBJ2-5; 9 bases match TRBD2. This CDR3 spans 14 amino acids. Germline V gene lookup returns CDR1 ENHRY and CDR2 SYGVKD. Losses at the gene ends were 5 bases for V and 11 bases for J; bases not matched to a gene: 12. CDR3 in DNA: TGTGCCATCAGTAGCGGGGGGTCTTACAATGAGCAGTACTTC. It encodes CAISSGGSYNEQYF.

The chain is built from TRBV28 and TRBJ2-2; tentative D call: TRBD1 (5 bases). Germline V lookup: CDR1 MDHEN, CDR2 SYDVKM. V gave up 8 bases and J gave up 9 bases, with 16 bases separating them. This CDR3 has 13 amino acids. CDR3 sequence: CASEPDTPRELFF. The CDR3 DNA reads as TGTGCCAGCGAACCGGACACACCCCGGGAGCTGTTTTTT.

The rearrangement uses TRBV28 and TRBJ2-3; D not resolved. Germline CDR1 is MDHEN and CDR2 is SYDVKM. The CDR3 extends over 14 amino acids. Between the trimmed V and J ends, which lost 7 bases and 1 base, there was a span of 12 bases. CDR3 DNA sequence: TGTGCCAGCACCCTCGGCGCCGGCACAGATACGCAGTATTTT. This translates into CASTLGAGTDTQYF.

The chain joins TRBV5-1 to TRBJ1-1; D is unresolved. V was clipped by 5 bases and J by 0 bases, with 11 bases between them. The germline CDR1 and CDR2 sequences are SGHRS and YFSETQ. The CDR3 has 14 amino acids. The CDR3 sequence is CASSEYFLNTEAFF. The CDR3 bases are TGCGCCAGCAGTGAATACTTCTTGAACACTGAAGCTTTCTTT. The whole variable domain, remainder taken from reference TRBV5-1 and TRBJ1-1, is KAGVTQTPRYLIKTRGQQVTLSCSPISGHRSVSWYQQTPGQGLQFLFEYFSETQRNKGNFPGRFSGRQFSNSRSEMNVSTLELGDSALYLCASSEYFLNTEAFFGQGTRLTVV.